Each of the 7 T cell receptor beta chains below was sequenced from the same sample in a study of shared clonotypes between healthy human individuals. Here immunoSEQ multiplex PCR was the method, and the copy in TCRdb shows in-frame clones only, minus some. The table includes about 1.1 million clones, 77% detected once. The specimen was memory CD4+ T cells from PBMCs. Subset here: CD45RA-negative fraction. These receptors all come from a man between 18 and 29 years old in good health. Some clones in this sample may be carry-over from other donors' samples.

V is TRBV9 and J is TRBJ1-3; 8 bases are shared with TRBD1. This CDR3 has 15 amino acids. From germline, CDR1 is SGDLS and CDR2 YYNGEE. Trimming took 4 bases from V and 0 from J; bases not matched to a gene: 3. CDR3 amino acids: CASSRDRFSGNTIYF. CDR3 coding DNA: TGTGCCAGCAGCCGGGACAGGTTCTCTGGAAACACCATATATTTT.

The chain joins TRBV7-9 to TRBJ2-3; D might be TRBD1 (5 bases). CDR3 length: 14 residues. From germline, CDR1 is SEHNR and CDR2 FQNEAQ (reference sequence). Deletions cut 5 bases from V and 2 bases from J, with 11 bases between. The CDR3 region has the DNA TGTGCCAGCAGCCCCGACAGACACACAGATACGCAGTATTTT. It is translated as CASSPDRHTDTQYF. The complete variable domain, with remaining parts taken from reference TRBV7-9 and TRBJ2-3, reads DTGVSQNPRHKITKRGQNVTFRCDPISEHNRLYWYRQTLGQGPEFLTYFQNEAQLEKSRLLSDRFSAERPKGSFSTLEIQRTEQGDSAMYLCASSPDRHTDTQYFGPGTRLTVL.

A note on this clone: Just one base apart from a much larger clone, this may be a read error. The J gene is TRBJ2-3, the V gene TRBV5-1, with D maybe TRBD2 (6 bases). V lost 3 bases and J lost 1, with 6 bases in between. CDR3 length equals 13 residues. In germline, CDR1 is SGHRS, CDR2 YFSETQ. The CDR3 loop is CASSWEGTDTQYF. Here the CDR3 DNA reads TGCGCCAGCAGCTGGGAGGGCACAGATACGCAGTATTTT.

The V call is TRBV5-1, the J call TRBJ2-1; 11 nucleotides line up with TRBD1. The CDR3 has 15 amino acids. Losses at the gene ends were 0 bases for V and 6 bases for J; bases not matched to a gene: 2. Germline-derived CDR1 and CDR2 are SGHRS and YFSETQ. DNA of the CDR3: TGCGCCAGCAGCTTGGTTGGGACAGGGGGCAATGAGCAGTTCTTC. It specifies CASSLVGTGGNEQFF.

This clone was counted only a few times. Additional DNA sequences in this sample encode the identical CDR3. The CDR3 DNA is TGTGCCAGCAGCTTAGGTTCTAGCGGGAGGGCCTCAGAGACCCAGTACTTC. This codes for CASSLGSSGRASETQYF. This rearrangement joins TRBV11-2 to TRBJ2-5; 12 nucleotides agree with TRBD2. The CDR3 length is 17 residues. The V gene's germline CDR1 is SGHAT and CDR2 FQNNGV. The trim removed 1 base at V and 4 bases at J, leaving 7 bases unmatched.

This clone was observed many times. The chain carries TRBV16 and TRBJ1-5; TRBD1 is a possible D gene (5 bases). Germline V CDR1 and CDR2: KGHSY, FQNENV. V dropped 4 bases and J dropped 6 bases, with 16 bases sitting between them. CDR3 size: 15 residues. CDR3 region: CASSRGFGPTQPQHF. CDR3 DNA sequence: TGTGCCAGCAGCCGGGGGTTCGGGCCCACTCAGCCCCAGCATTTT.

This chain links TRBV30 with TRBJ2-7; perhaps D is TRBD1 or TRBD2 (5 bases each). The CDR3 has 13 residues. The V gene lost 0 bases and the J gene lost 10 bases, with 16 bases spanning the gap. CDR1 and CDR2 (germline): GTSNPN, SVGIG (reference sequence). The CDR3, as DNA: TGTGCCTGGAGTGTACGAGGGGTTTCCTCCCAGTACTTC. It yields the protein CAWSVRGVSSQYF.